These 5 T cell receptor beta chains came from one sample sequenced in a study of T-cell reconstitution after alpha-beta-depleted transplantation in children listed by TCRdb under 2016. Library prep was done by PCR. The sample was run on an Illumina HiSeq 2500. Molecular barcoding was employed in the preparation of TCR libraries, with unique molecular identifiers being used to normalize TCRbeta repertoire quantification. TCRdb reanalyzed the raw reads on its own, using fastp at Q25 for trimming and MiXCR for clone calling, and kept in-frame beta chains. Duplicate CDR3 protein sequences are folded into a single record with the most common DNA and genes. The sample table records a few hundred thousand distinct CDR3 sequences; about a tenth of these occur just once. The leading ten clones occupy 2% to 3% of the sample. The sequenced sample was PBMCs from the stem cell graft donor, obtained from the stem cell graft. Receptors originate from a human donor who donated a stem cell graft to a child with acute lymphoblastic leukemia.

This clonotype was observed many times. CDR3 in amino acids: CASSLGGLAADTQYF. The CDR3, as DNA: TGTGCCAGCAGTTTGGGGGGACTAGCGGCAGATACGCAGTATTTT. The chain is built from TRBV12-3 or TRBV12-4 and TRBJ2-3, with 11 bases fitting TRBD2. J gave up 4 bases and V 3 bases, and 3 bases lay outside the gene matches. This CDR3 spans 15 amino acids.

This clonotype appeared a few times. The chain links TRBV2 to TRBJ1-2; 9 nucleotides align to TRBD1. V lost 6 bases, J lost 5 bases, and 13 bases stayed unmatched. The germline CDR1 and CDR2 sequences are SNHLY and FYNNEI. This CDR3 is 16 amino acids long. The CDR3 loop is CASRVFWGDRDYGYTF. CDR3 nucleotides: TGTGCCAGCAGAGTTTTCTGGGGGGACAGGGATTATGGCTACACCTTC.

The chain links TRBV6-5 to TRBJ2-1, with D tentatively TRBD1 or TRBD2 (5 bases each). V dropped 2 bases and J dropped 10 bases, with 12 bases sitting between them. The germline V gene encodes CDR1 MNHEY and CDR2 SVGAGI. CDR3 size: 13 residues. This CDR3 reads CASSYVGVGEQFF. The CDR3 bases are TGTGCCAGCAGTTACGTGGGGGTGGGCGAGCAGTTCTTC.

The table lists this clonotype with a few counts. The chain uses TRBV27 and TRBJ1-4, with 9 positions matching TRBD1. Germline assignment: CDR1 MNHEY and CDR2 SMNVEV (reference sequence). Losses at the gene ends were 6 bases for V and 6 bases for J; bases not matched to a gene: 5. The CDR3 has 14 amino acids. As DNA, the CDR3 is TGTGCCAGCAGGGGACAGGGAAGATATGAAAAACTGTTTTTT. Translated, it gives CASRGQGRYEKLFF.

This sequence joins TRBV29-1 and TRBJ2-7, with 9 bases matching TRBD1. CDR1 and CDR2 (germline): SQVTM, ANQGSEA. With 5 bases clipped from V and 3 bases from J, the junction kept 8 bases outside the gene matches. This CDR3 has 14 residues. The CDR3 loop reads CSVFPTGGGYEQYF. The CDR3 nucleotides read TGCAGCGTTTTCCCGACAGGGGGGGGCTACGAGCAGTACTTC.